This TCR beta chain was sequenced in a study of T cell repertoires in cytomegalovirus infection. At the level of the study: Recently identified HLA-C-restricted CMV epitopes and well-studied HLA-B-restricted CMV epitopes were used by the study. TCR beta signatures that were public indicated CMV infection and matching HLA type.

TCRdb independently ran MiXCR on the reads; one entry per CDR3 protein. The sample has around 900,000 distinct CDR3 sequences, approximately 31% seen once. General study results and limits: CMV-specific TCR beta clonotypes restricted by HLA-C dominated the ex vivo response. Using cumulative public TCR beta family frequency, the authors identified those who carried CMV together with the relevant HLA.

In regard to this clonotype: Its cognate antigen is unknown.

The CDR3 runs to 15 residues. V was pared by 6 bases and J by 2 bases, with 7 bases of the junction left unmatched. Germline V gives CDR1 SEHNR, CDR2 FQNEAQ (reference sequence). This material consisted of cultured CD8+ T cells from PBMCs, taken from culture after CMV antigen stimulation. The rearrangement uses TRBV7-9 and TRBJ2-4, with TRBD2 identical over 7 bases. This TCR was recovered from a human donor in good health (CMV status not recorded). Some clones in this sample may be carry-over from other donors' samples. DNA for the CDR3: TGTGCCAGCAGGGGGGGGGAGGAAACCAAAAACATTCAGTACTTC. Its protein product is CASRGGEETKNIQYF.